The 30 T cell receptor beta chains presented below share a single source sample, sequenced in a study of T cells in Graves' hyperthyroidism and ophthalmopathy (dated by TCRdb to the late 2010s). Preparation of the library involved multiplex PCR. The instrument was an Illumina HiSeq 2000. TCR beta CDR3 regions were amplified from RNA transcripts. A first-round RT-PCR of the TCR CDR3 used the HTBI primer set with the Qiagen OneStep RT-PCR kit. TCRdb redid the processing of the public reads, applying fastp at Q25 and MiXCR, and retained in-frame beta chains. Here each entry gathers all rows of one CDR3 protein and keeps the most common genes and DNA. The sample table shows more than 550,000 distinct CDR3 sequences, and 18% are seen once. The top ten clonotypes cover over 15% of the sample. Specimen: blood. The receptor source for this set is a woman aged 50 to 60 with Graves' hyperthyroidism that later progressed to Graves' ophthalmopathy.

This clonotype has a handful of counts. V gene TRBV6-2 or TRBV6-3 combines with J gene TRBJ1-6, with TRBD1 matching over 11 bases. V was pared by 2 bases and J by 7 bases, with 4 bases of the junction left unmatched. The CDR3 totals 16 residues. Germline V gene lookup returns CDR1 MNHEY and CDR2 SVGEGT. The CDR3 coding sequence is TGTGCCAGCAGTTACACCGGGACAGGGGGAAATTCACCCCTCCACTTT. It encodes CASSYTGTGGNSPLHF.

This clonotype was detected many times. The gene calls are TRBV7-3 and TRBJ2-3, with TRBD1 identical over 9 bases. Germline assignment: CDR1 SGHTA and CDR2 FQGTGA. This CDR3 region has 16 residues. The trim removed 5 bases at V and 1 base at J, leaving 7 bases unmatched. For the CDR3, the DNA is TGTGCCAGCAGCCCGGACAGGGGACGGGGCACAGATACGCAGTATTTT. It yields the protein CASSPDRGRGTDTQYF.

This clonotype was detected ten times or more. The chain has TRBV20-1 and TRBJ1-1, with D possibly being TRBD1 (6 bases). This CDR3 is 13 amino acids long. V was trimmed by 0 bases and J by 3 bases, leaving 8 bases between them. CDR1 and CDR2 (germline): DFQATT, SNEGSKA (reference sequence). The CDR3 coding sequence is TGCAGTGCTAGAGATCAGGGGTACACTGAAGCTTTCTTT. Translation: CSARDQGYTEAFF.

This clonotype showed up just a few times. The chain combines TRBV4-1 with TRBJ2-4; tentatively, D is TRBD1 (6 bases). Germline CDR1 and CDR2: MGHRA and YSYEKL. Trimming left V 5 bases short and J 6 bases short, with 20 bases between. The CDR3 spans 16 residues. The CDR3 spells CASSWRQAATGNIQYF. DNA of the CDR3: TGCGCCAGCAGCTGGAGACAGGCCGCAACGGGAAACATTCAGTACTTC.

This clonotype was detected only a few times. The chain links TRBV4-1 to TRBJ2-1; 9 bases are a match to TRBD2. Germline CDR1 is MGHRA and CDR2 is YSYEKL. Germline trimming cut 5 bases from V and 7 bases from J; bases unmatched to any gene: 15. The CDR3 length is 17 residues. CDR3 loop: CASSKSTPSGVANEQFF. The CDR3, as DNA: TGCGCCAGCAGCAAATCGACCCCTAGCGGGGTGGCAAATGAGCAGTTCTTC.

The chain recombines TRBV20-1 with TRBJ2-3, with D unresolved. The germline V gene has CDR1 DFQATT and CDR2 SNEGSKA (reference sequence). This CDR3 spans 14 amino acids. The V end lost 5 bases, the J end lost 5 bases, and 17 bases lay between the germline ends. The CDR3 is CSARVPNVRDTQYF. The CDR3 DNA reads as TGCAGTGCTCGGGTCCCAAACGTCCGAGATACGCAGTATTTT.

The CDR3 here is CSARVQPDSNQPQHF. The CDR3 DNA reads TGCAGTGCTAGAGTACAGCCAGATAGCAATCAGCCCCAGCATTTT. The chain joins TRBV20-1 to TRBJ1-5; D is unclear. V was clipped by 1 base and J by 0 bases, with 10 bases between them. CDR3 length: 15 amino acids. From germline, CDR1 is DFQATT and CDR2 SNEGSKA (reference sequence).

This chain joins TRBV4-1 and TRBJ1-2; TRBD1 aligns across 7 bases. The V segment lost 0 bases and the J segment 0 bases; nucleotides outside the gene matches: 10. The CDR3 contains 18 residues. Germline V gene data show CDR1 as MGHRA and CDR2 as YSYEKL. The CDR3 DNA is TGCGCCAGCAGCCAAGATCGTTTCGGGACAGCAACTAACTATGGCTACACCTTC. Translation: CASSQDRFGTATNYGYTF.

The chain joins TRBV6-1 to TRBJ1-5; 11 nucleotides align to TRBD1. The trim removed 4 bases at V and 0 bases at J, leaving 5 bases unmatched. Germline V gene sequence: CDR1 MNHNS, CDR2 SASEGT. This CDR3 has 17 amino acids. Here the CDR3 DNA reads TGTGCCAGCAGTGCCGGGACAGGGGGATATAGCAATCAGCCCCAGCATTTT. Protein sequence: CASSAGTGGYSNQPQHF.

The rearrangement uses TRBV20-1 and TRBJ1-5; the match to TRBD1 covers 7 bases. V lost 3 bases, J lost 4 bases, and 15 bases stayed unmatched. Germline CDR1 DFQATT, CDR2 SNEGSKA (reference sequence). The CDR3 length is 17 residues. The CDR3 sequence is CSARDDRDPDRNQPQHF. CDR3 nucleotide sequence: TGCAGTGCTAGGGACGACAGGGACCCGGATAGGAATCAGCCCCAGCATTTT.

This clonotype was recorded at least ten times. The genes are TRBV20-1 and TRBJ2-7, with a possible D match to TRBD2 (6 bases). This CDR3 has 13 amino acids. Germline V gene lookup returns CDR1 DFQATT and CDR2 SNEGSKA (reference sequence). Trimming took off 1 base at V and 0 bases at J, with 7 bases between the two ends. DNA of the CDR3: TGCAGTGCTAGAGTGCGGGGCTCCTACGAGCAGTACTTC. Its translation: CSARVRGSYEQYF.

The chain recombines TRBV9 with TRBJ2-5, with 11 bases aligning to TRBD1. Germline CDR1 reads SGDLS; CDR2 reads YYNGEE. The CDR3 extends over 16 amino acids. J lost 4 bases, V lost 0 bases, and 5 bases had no gene match. The CDR3 loop reads CASSVAGQGVGETQYF. DNA of the CDR3: TGTGCCAGCAGCGTAGCGGGACAGGGGGTAGGAGAGACCCAGTACTTC.

The chain joins TRBV11-2 to TRBJ2-3; 9 nucleotides match TRBD1. This CDR3 comprises 16 residues. Germline CDR1 is SGHAT and CDR2 is FQNNGV. The J segment lost 2 bases and the V segment lost 6 bases, leaving 9 bases of the junction unmatched. In DNA, the CDR3 is TGTGCCAGCAGTATGGGACAGGGTCTGGACACAGATACGCAGTATTTT. Protein sequence: CASSMGQGLDTDTQYF.

There are many counts of this clonotype. The V call is TRBV10-3, the J call TRBJ2-3; the match to TRBD2 covers 9 bases. The ends lost 4 bases at V and 6 bases at J; junction bases unmatched: 14. Looked up from germline, CDR1 is ENHRY and CDR2 is SYGVKD. The CDR3 runs 17 residues. This CDR3 reads CAISAGRAGGVKDTQYF. As DNA, the CDR3 is TGTGCCATCAGTGCTGGGAGAGCGGGGGGAGTCAAGGATACGCAGTATTTT.

This clonotype was seen at least ten times. The V and J genes are TRBV11-2 and TRBJ1-2; a possible D gene is TRBD1 (5 bases). This CDR3 has 12 residues. CDR1 is SGHAT and CDR2 is FQNNGV in the germline V gene. V was shortened by 7 bases and J by 4 bases, with 10 bases between the two germline ends. CDR3 coding DNA: TGTGCCAGCACCCCGGGGGGCTATGGCTACACCTTC. Encoded protein: CASTPGGYGYTF. Full variable domain (missing parts from reference TRBV11-2 and TRBJ1-2): EAGVAQSPRYKIIEKRQSVAFWCNPISGHATLYWYQQILGQGPKLLIQFQNNGVVDDSQLPKDRFSAERLKGVDSTLKIQPAKLEDSAVYLCASTPGGYGYTFGSGTRLTVV.

This clonotype was seen many times. V and J are TRBV5-1 and TRBJ1-1; D is ambiguous. The CDR3 extends over 13 amino acids. V lost 1 base to trimming and J lost 2 bases, with 6 bases between them. The germline V gene encodes CDR1 SGHRS and CDR2 YFSETQ. CDR3 DNA sequence: TGCGCCAGCAGCTTGACACACAACACTGAAGCTTTCTTT. This gives the protein CASSLTHNTEAFF.

This clonotype was observed many times. The rearrangement joins TRBV12-3 or TRBV12-4 to TRBJ1-2; the D is unclear. The germline V and J ends were trimmed by 3 bases and 10 bases, with 18 bases remaining between them. This CDR3 is built from 14 residues. The CDR3 protein is CASSLLSQKRLYTF. The CDR3 DNA reads as TGTGCCAGCAGTTTGTTGTCACAGAAACGCCTCTACACCTTC.

This clonotype was counted only a few times. The chain joins TRBV10-3 to TRBJ1-4, with D unresolved. The CDR3 spans 15 residues. V lost 0 bases to trimming and J lost 2 bases, with 7 bases between them. Germline loops: CDR1 ENHRY, CDR2 SYGVKD. CDR3 sequence reads: CAISESGGTNEKLFF. DNA for the CDR3: TGTGCCATCAGTGAGTCGGGAGGTACTAATGAAAAACTGTTTTTT.

This clonotype appeared many times. The J gene is TRBJ1-3, the V gene TRBV3-1, with unresolved D. CDR3 length: 15 amino acids. V lost 0 bases and J lost 4, with 10 bases in between. Germline values: CDR1 LGHDT, CDR2 YNNKEL (reference sequence). The CDR3 nucleotides read TGTGCCAGCAGCCAAGACAACGGTGCAGGAAACACCATATATTTT. Its translation: CASSQDNGAGNTIYF.

V and J are TRBV19 and TRBJ1-2; D perhaps matches TRBD1 (5 bases). Trimming removed 8 bases at V and 2 bases at J, with 12 bases between. Germline CDR1 is LNHDA and CDR2 is SQIVND (reference sequence). The CDR3 runs 13 residues. As DNA, the CDR3 is TGTGCCAGTCGGGGCCGCACAAACTATGGCTACACCTTC. As protein: CASRGRTNYGYTF.

This clonotype was detected only a few times. The rearrangement joins TRBV19 to TRBJ1-6; weak D call: TRBD1 (5 bases). The length of the CDR3 is 13 residues. V lost 3 bases and J lost 9, with 9 bases in between. Germline V gene lookup returns CDR1 LNHDA and CDR2 SQIVND (reference sequence). CDR3 protein: CASSIKGFSPLHF. CDR3 bases: TGTGCCAGTAGTATTAAGGGGTTTTCACCCCTCCACTTT.

This clonotype was seen only a few times. The V call is TRBV20-1, the J call TRBJ1-2; 11 bases match TRBD1. This CDR3 has 14 residues. Germline V gene lookup returns CDR1 DFQATT and CDR2 SNEGSKA (reference sequence). The trim removed 0 bases at V and 8 bases at J, leaving 5 bases unmatched. CDR3 region: CSAREDRGLVGYTF. As DNA, the CDR3 is TGCAGTGCTAGAGAGGACAGGGGGCTGGTCGGCTACACCTTC.

V is TRBV6-1 and J is TRBJ1-2; a possible D gene is TRBD1 (5 bases). V lost 5 bases, J lost 3 bases, and 13 bases lay in between. Germline V gene sequence: CDR1 MNHNS, CDR2 SASEGT. The CDR3 consists of 14 residues. This chain's CDR3 is CASSPTAGDYGYTF. The CDR3 region has the DNA TGTGCCAGCAGTCCCACCGCGGGGGACTATGGCTACACCTTC.

This clonotype was recorded once. The V and J genes are TRBV20-1 and TRBJ2-7; D may be TRBD1 (6 bases). Germline V gene lookup returns CDR1 DFQATT and CDR2 SNEGSKA (reference sequence). The CDR3 runs to 13 residues. The germline V and J ends were trimmed by 3 bases and 3 bases, with 12 bases remaining between them. CDR3 residues: CSASQGGVYEQYF. For the CDR3, the DNA is TGCAGTGCTAGCCAAGGGGGAGTCTACGAGCAGTACTTC.

The V call is TRBV5-6, the J call TRBJ2-5; unclear D gene. The ends were cut back, 4 bases at V and 7 bases at J, with 17 bases in the middle. Germline values: CDR1 SGHDT, CDR2 YYEEEE. This CDR3 contains 14 residues. CDR3 DNA: TGTGCCAGCAGCCCGCTTAGGGAAAAAGGGACCCAGTACTTC. It is translated as CASSPLREKGTQYF.

This clonotype was seen more than once but under ten times. The chain couples TRBV10-3 to TRBJ1-3; D remains ambiguous. Trimming pared 2 bases from V and 0 bases from J, leaving 8 bases between. The CDR3 length is 15 residues. The germline V gene encodes CDR1 ENHRY and CDR2 SYGVKD. The CDR3 protein is CAISEESDSGNTIYF. The CDR3 nucleotides read TGTGCCATCAGTGAGGAGTCCGACTCTGGAAACACCATATATTTT.

This clonotype has only a few counts. The rearrangement joins TRBV2 to TRBJ2-2; TRBD1 matches 9 bases. This CDR3 comprises 13 residues. Trimming removed 6 bases from V and 8 bases from J; junction bases left unmatched: 4. Germline V CDR1 and CDR2: SNHLY, FYNNEI. In DNA form, the CDR3 reads TGTGCCAGCAGCCCGGGACAGGGAGGGGAGCTGTTTTTT. Residues: CASSPGQGGELFF.

This clonotype was seen repeatedly, ten times or more. This chain connects TRBV20-1 to TRBJ1-2; D perhaps matches TRBD1 (6 bases). V lost 3 bases and J 4 bases, leaving 12 bases between the germline ends. CDR1 is DFQATT and CDR2 is SNEGSKA in the germline V gene (reference sequence). The length of the CDR3 is 13 residues. CDR3 in amino acids: CSASPGVVYGYTF. In DNA, the CDR3 is TGCAGTGCTAGTCCAGGGGTTGTCTATGGCTACACCTTC.

This clonotype was seen many times. The V and J genes are TRBV13 and TRBJ1-1; D remains unclear. Germline V CDR1 and CDR2: PRHDT, FYEKMQ (reference sequence). V lost 5 bases, J lost 1 base, and 14 bases lay in between. This CDR3 contains 15 residues. The CDR3, as DNA: TGTGCCAGCAGCCATCGGGCCTTGGGGAACACTGAAGCTTTCTTT. This gives the protein CASSHRALGNTEAFF.

This chain uses TRBV19 with TRBJ2-1, with 11 positions matching TRBD2. The ends lost 8 bases at V and 4 bases at J; junction bases unmatched: 7. Germline V gives CDR1 LNHDA, CDR2 SQIVND (reference sequence). CDR3 length: 15 residues. CDR3 protein: CASLPTSGGYNEQFF. CDR3 coding DNA: TGTGCCAGTCTGCCCACTAGCGGGGGTTACAATGAGCAGTTCTTC. Together with reference TRBV19 and TRBJ2-1, the CDR3 gives the full variable domain: DGGITQSPKYLFRKEGQNVTLSCEQNLNHDAMYWYRQDPGQGLRLIYYSQIVNDFQKGDIAEGYSVSREKKESFPLTVTSAQKNPTAFYLCASLPTSGGYNEQFFGPGTRLTVL.